This T cell receptor beta chain was documented in a study of beta chain features in type 1 diabetes. Study conclusions and caveats: Patients with type 1 diabetes carried fewer insertions and had more deletions at their VDJ junctions. A moderate, significant TCRB CDR3 shortening appeared in type 1 diabetes across four CD4+ subsets.

Worth noting for this clone: Its antigen is undetermined.

The investigators reverse transcribed all of the isolated RNA, so they sequenced expressed TCRB transcripts. Repertoires were generated with immunoSEQ multiplex PCR, while TCRdb's copy carries only in-frame clones and drops some. Of about 410,000 clones in the sample, approximately 14% were seen once. V lost 3 bases and J 0 bases, leaving 11 bases between the germline ends. Germline V gene lookup returns CDR1 KGHSH and CDR2 LQKENI. The CDR3 sequence is 15 residues long. The sequenced material came from naive CD4+ T cells from blood. The receptor's source is a man aged 25 to 40 in good health. This chain connects TRBV18 to TRBJ1-1; a weak D match, TRBD1 (5 bases). DNA of the CDR3: TGTGCCAGCTCACCTGGGACTTTTCTGAACACTGAAGCTTTCTTT. Protein: CASSPGTFLNTEAFF.